The present TCR beta chain was sequenced within a study of shared clonotypes between healthy human individuals. Overall study: Used for every donor were three CD4 naive, three CD4 memory, two CD8 naive and one CD8 memory plate.

CD4+ cell separation produced CD45RA+ naive and CD45RA-negative memory subsets. This clone has only a few counts. Assay runs were performed at deep level. The table came from immunoSEQ multiplex PCR; TCRdb's copy has only in-frame clones and leaves some out. The data contain around 700,000 clones, under 80% of them singletons. The sample taken for sequencing was memory CD4+ T cells sorted from blood. Specified subset: CD45RA-negative fraction. The receptor comes from a woman aged 25 to 39 in good health.

CDR3 coding DNA: TGTGCCAGCAGTAAGGACAAGGTCAATCAGCCCCAGCATTTT. Encoded protein: CASSKDKVNQPQHF. V gene TRBV2 combines with J gene TRBJ1-5, with TRBD1 as a possible D gene (5 bases). CDR3 length: 14 residues. Deletions cut 5 bases from V and 3 bases from J, with 11 bases between. Germline CDR1 SNHLY, CDR2 FYNNEI.